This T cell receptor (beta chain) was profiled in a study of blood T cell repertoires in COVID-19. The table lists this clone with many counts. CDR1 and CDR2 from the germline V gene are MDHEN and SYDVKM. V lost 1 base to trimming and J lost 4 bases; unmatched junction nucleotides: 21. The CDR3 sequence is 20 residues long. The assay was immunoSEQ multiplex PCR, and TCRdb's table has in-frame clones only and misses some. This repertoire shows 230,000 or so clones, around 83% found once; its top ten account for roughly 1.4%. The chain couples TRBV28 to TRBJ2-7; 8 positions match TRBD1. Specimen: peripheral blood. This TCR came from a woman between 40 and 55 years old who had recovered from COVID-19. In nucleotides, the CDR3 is TGTGCCAGCAGTTTATCAGCTTGGAGGGACCGGGACAGGATTACATACGAGCAGTACTTC. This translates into CASSLSAWRDRDRITYEQYF.